These T cell receptor beta chains were read from a single sample in a study of CD8 T cells in Susac syndrome. TCRdb used MiXCR to reprocess the immunoSEQ multiplex PCR reads, holding one entry per CDR3 protein. The data hold 150,000 to 200,000 distinct CDR3 sequences, with over 85% observed a single time. What was sequenced was CD4+ T cells from PBMCs. Receptor source: a human donor with multiple sclerosis. Both conserved end residues are part of each CDR3. A D gene is named only where the DNA matches it firmly. Size tells how often a clone was seen (once, few, many) or the class of an expanded clone, and some rows leave it out.

cdr3_length	j_call	clone_size	d_call	v_call	cdr3_aa	cdr3_nt
16	TRBJ1-3	once	.	TRBV18	CASSLTSPGAGNTIYF	TGTGCCAGCTCACTTACTTCTCCAGGGGCTGGAAACACCATATATTTT
15	TRBJ2-3	.	TRBD1	TRBV4-3	CASSQEMKDRDTQYF	TGCGCCAGCAGCCAAGAAATGAAGGACAGGGATACGCAGTATTTT
15	TRBJ2-7	once	.	TRBV28	CASSGPRGATYEQYF	TGTGCCAGCAGCGGCCCCCGTGGGGCCACCTACGAGCAGTACTTC
18	TRBJ1-6	.	.	TRBV2	CASTPPGLPSSYNSPLHF	TGTGCCAGCACCCCGCCCGGGTTACCGAGTTCCTATAATTCACCCCTCCACTTT
16	TRBJ2-7	.	.	TRBV7-8	CASSLVGARGAYEQYF	TGTGCCAGCAGCTTAGTGGGGGCAAGAGGGGCCTACGAGCAGTACTTC
17	TRBJ2-5	once	.	TRBV7-9	CASSPKSRLGWRETQYF	TGTGCCAGCAGCCCAAAGTCTAGATTGGGGTGGAGAGAGACCCAGTACTTC
12	TRBJ1-5	.	TRBD1	TRBV12-3/TRBV12-4	CASRGLGQGKHF	TGTGCCAGCAGAGGGTTGGGACAGGGAAAGCATTTT
17	TRBJ2-5	.	TRBD2	TRBV6-1	CASSESRRLAVVETQYF	TGTGCCAGCAGTGAATCTAGGCGGCTAGCGGTAGTAGAGACCCAGTACTTC
15	TRBJ1-6	.	.	TRBV7-9	CASSLELGFNSPLHF	TGTGCCAGCAGCTTAGAATTGGGGTTTAACTCACCCCTCCACTTT
15	TRBJ2-7	.	TRBD1	TRBV28	CASSYRGQGAYEQYF	TGTGCCAGCAGTTATCGGGGACAGGGAGCCTACGAGCAGTACTTC
14	TRBJ2-7	.	TRBD1	TRBV4-1	CASSQVGTGSEQYF	TGCGCCAGCAGCCAAGTCGGGACAGGGAGTGAGCAGTACTTC
13	TRBJ2-3	.	TRBD1	TRBV30	CAWSLRGTDTQYF	TGTGCCTGGAGTCTCAGGGGGACAGATACGCAGTATTTT
13	TRBJ1-1	once	TRBD1	TRBV20-1	CSAPGQRNTEAFF	TGCAGTGCCCCGGGACAGCGAAACACTGAAGCTTTCTTT
15	TRBJ2-7	.	TRBD1	TRBV11-2	CASSLEGTDPYEQYF	TGTGCCAGCAGCTTAGAGGGGACAGATCCCTACGAGCAGTACTTC
14	TRBJ1-2	.	.	TRBV5-4	CASSLIWQGDGYTF	TGTGCCAGCAGCTTGATATGGCAGGGAGATGGCTACACCTTC
16	TRBJ2-5	.	TRBD2	TRBV2	CASSGQAGGPGETQYF	TGTGCCAGCAGTGGACAAGCGGGGGGGCCTGGAGAGACCCAGTACTTC
13	TRBJ2-2	few	.	TRBV19	CASGRGGTGELFF	TGTGCCTCCGGCCGAGGGGGCACCGGGGAGCTGTTTTTT
15	TRBJ2-1	.	TRBD2	TRBV6-2/TRBV6-3	CASSSGTRAHNEQFF	TGTGCCAGCAGCTCCGGGACTAGAGCCCACAATGAGCAGTTCTTC
15	TRBJ2-2	.	TRBD2	TRBV12-3/TRBV12-4	CASSPDPGGTGELFF	TGTGCCAGCAGTCCCGACCCCGGGGGGACCGGGGAGCTGTTTTTT
13	TRBJ1-3	.	.	TRBV20-1	CSARAAGGNTIYF	TGCAGTGCTAGAGCGGCAGGGGGAAACACCATATATTTT
14	TRBJ2-7	.	.	TRBV10-3	CAISDLARTYEQYF	TGTGCCATCAGTGACCTCGCAAGGACCTACGAGCAGTACTTC
11	TRBJ2-4	.	.	TRBV28	CASTTRGIQYF	TGTGCCAGCACTACGCGCGGCATTCAGTACTTC
14	TRBJ2-7	.	.	TRBV6-1	CASSGRDPAYEQYF	TGTGCCAGCAGCGGCCGGGACCCCGCCTACGAGCAGTACTTC
15	TRBJ1-2	.	.	TRBV27	CASSSQGEVYYGYTF	TGTGCCAGCAGTTCTCAAGGGGAAGTTTACTATGGCTACACCTTC
14	TRBJ2-1	.	.	TRBV3-1	CASSQDGRYNEQFF	TGTGCCAGCAGCCAAGACGGGCGGTACAATGAGCAGTTCTTC